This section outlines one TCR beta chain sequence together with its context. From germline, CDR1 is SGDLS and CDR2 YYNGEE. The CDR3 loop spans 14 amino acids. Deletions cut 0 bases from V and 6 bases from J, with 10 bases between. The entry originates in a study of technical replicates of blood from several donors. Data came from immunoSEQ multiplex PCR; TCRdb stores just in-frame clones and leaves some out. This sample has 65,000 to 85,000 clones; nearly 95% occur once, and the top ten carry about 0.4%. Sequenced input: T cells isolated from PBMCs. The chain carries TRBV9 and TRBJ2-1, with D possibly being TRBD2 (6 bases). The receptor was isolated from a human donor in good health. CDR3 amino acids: CASSVEPSANEQFF. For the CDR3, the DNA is TGTGCCAGCAGCGTAGAACCTAGCGCCAATGAGCAGTTCTTC.